The 9 T cell receptor beta chains below were found in one sample sequenced in a study of lymphopenia after photon versus proton radiotherapy. Assay: immunoSEQ multiplex PCR; the TCRdb copy retains only in-frame clones and omits some. The sample has 25,000 to 30,000 clones, roughly four fifths seen once; the top ten hold roughly 29%. Sequenced material: peripheral blood, taken from a patient treated with photon-based radiotherapy. The receptor source for this set is a man aged 45-65 years with gastric cancer.

The chain uses TRBV9 and TRBJ1-6; tentatively, D is TRBD1 (5 bases). This CDR3 has 16 residues. Trimming removed 7 bases from V and 0 bases from J, with 14 bases in between. CDR1 is SGDLS and CDR2 is YYNGEE in the germline V gene. This CDR3 is CASCRDWHSYNSPLHF. The CDR3 DNA reads as TGTGCCAGCTGCCGGGACTGGCACTCCTATAATTCACCCCTCCACTTT.

This chain connects TRBV6-1 to TRBJ2-5; D possibly matches TRBD1 or TRBD2 (5 bases each). Per germline, CDR1 MNHNS and CDR2 SASEGT. The CDR3 is made up of 15 amino acids. V was shortened by 4 bases and J by 1 base, with 13 bases between the two germline ends. The CDR3 DNA sequence: TGTGCCAGCAGTGGAGAGGGCAGGGCCCAAGAGACCCAGTACTTC. Encoded protein: CASSGEGRAQETQYF.

This clone was seen just once. J is TRBJ1-6 and V is TRBV7-3; 7 bases align to TRBD1. CDR3 length: 14 amino acids. V lost 2 bases and J lost 10; bases outside the gene matches: 5. CDR1 is SGHTA, CDR2 FQGTGA, per germline. This CDR3 reads CASSLDRVGSPLHF. The CDR3 coding sequence is TGTGCCAGCAGCTTAGACAGGGTCGGGTCACCCCTCCACTTT.

This chain links TRBV4-1 with TRBJ2-3; no clear D gene. The length of the CDR3 is 14 residues. Trimming stripped 1 base from V and 4 bases from J, with 9 bases between. The germline V gene has CDR1 MGHRA and CDR2 YSYEKL. CDR3 protein: CASSQGAAADTQYF. The CDR3 bases are TGCGCCAGCAGCCAAGGTGCGGCTGCAGATACGCAGTATTTT.

The chain couples TRBV4-3 to TRBJ2-1, with D uncertain. The V gene's germline CDR1 is LGHNA and CDR2 YSLEER. The V end lost 1 base, the J end lost 8 bases, and 9 bases lay between the germline ends. The CDR3 extends over 13 amino acids. The CDR3 DNA follows: TGCGCCAGCAGCCAAGTGGTTGGTCATGAGCAGTTCTTC. Translation gives CASSQVVGHEQFF.

This sequence joins TRBV19 and TRBJ2-3, with D perhaps TRBD2 (7 bases). CDR1 is LNHDA, CDR2 SQIVND, per germline (reference sequence). This CDR3 has 14 residues. Deletions cut 6 bases from V and 2 bases from J, with 12 bases between. CDR3 sequence: CASSEGGNTDTQYF. CDR3 DNA sequence: TGTGCCAGTAGCGAGGGGGGGAACACAGATACGCAGTATTTT.

The chain has TRBV7-6 and TRBJ2-5; tentatively, D is TRBD2 (5 bases). Germline V gene data show CDR1 as SGHVS and CDR2 as FNYEAQ. CDR3 size: 13 residues. The V end was cut by 7 bases, the J end by 1 base, with 10 bases between. In DNA, the CDR3 is TGTGCCAGCACGAGCGGAGCCCAAGAGACCCAGTACTTC. Protein: CASTSGAQETQYF.

This chain joins TRBV29-1 and TRBJ2-3; a weak D match, TRBD1 (5 bases). V was shortened by 7 bases and J by 3 bases, with 8 bases between the two germline ends. CDR3 length: 11 residues. Germline V lookup: CDR1 SQVTM, CDR2 ANQGSEA. The CDR3 protein is CSGRETDTQYF. DNA for the CDR3: TGCAGCGGCAGGGAAACAGATACGCAGTATTTT.

This clone was counted only a few times. J is TRBJ2-7 and V is TRBV10-2; D assignment may be TRBD1 or TRBD2 (5 bases each). This CDR3 region has 15 residues. Trimming pared 3 bases from V and 0 bases from J, leaving 12 bases between. Germline V CDR1 and CDR2: WSHSY, SAAADI. The CDR3, as DNA: TGCGCCAGCAGTGATGTTGGGGGTCCCTCCTACGAGCAGTACGTC. It translates to CASSDVGGPSYEQYV.